Here is one TCR beta chain with its context. The study assigned cohorts using participant-reported clinical history. Recovery meant two consecutive negative NP/OP PCR tests, professional clearance, or resolved symptoms. Profiled with immunoSEQ multiplex PCR; TCRdb holds only in-frame clones, not every one. Among about 410,000 clones, 80% to 95% were seen once, and the ten largest hold less than 0.75%. This sample is part of a study of blood T cell repertoires in COVID-19. Per germline, CDR1 MNHEY and CDR2 SMNVEV (reference sequence). The trim removed 6 bases at V and 4 bases at J, leaving 4 bases unmatched. The CDR3 has 13 amino acids.

This TCR was sampled from a man between 18 and 35 years old who had recovered from COVID-19. The rearrangement joins TRBV27 to TRBJ1-2; 8 bases fit TRBD1. Material: PBMCs or T cells enriched from blood (not recorded which). CDR3 bases: TGTGCCAGCAGACCTACAGGGGGCTATGGCTACACCTTC. This codes for CASRPTGGYGYTF.